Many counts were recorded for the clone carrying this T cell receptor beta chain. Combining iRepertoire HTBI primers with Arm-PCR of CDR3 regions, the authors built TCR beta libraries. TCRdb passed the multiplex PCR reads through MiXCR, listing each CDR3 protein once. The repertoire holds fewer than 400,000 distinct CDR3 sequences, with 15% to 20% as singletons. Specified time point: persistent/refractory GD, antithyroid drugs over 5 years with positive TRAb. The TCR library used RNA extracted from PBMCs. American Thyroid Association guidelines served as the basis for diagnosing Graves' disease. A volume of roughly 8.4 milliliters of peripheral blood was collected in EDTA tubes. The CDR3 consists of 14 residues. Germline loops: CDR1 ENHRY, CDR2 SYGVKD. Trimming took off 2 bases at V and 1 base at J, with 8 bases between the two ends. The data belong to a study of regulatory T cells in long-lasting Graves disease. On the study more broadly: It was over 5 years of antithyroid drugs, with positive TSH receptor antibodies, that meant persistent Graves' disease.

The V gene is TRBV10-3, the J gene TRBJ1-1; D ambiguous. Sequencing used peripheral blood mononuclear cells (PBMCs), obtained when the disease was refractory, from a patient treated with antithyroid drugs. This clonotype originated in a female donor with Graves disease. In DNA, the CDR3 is TGTGCCATCAGTGAGCCGACCGAGAACACTGAAGCTTTCTTT. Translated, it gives CAISEPTENTEAFF.